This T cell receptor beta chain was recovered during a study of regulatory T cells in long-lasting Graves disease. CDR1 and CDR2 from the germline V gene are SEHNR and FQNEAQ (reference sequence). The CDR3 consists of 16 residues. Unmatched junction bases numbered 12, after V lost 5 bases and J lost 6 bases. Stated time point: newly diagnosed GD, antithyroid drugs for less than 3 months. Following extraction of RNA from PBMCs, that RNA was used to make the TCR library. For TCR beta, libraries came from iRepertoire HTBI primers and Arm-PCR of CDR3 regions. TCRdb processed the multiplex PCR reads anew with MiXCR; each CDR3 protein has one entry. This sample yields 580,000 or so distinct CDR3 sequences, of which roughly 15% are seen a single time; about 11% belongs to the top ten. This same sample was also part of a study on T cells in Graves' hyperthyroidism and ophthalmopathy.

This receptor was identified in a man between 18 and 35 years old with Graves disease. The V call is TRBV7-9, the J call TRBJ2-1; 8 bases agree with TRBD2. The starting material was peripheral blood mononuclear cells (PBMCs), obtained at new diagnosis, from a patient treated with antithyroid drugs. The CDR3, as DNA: TGTGCCAGCAGCCCGCGACAAGGACTAGCTTCCAATGAGCAGTTCTTC. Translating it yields CASSPRQGLASNEQFF.